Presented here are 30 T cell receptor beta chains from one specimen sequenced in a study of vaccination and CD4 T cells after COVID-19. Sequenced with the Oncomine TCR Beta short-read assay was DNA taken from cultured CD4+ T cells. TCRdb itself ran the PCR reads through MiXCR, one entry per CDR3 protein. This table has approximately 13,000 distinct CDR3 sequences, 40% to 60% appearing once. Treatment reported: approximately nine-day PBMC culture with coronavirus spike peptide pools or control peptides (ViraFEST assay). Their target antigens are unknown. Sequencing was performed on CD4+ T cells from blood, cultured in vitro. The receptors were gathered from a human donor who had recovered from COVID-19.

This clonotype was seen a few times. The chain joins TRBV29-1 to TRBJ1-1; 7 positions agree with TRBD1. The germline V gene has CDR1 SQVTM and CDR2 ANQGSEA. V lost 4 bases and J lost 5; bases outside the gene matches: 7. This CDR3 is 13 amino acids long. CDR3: CSVGNPGGTEAFF. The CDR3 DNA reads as TGCAGCGTTGGCAACCCAGGGGGGACTGAAGCTTTCTTT.

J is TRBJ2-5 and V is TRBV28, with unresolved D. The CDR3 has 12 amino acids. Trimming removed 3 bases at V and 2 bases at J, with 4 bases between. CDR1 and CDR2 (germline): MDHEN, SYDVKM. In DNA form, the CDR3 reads TGTGCCAGCAGTTTGTGGCAAGAGACCCAGTACTTC. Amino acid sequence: CASSLWQETQYF.

The CDR3 DNA sequence: TGTGCCAGCAGCTCAGCGGGAGGTGAGACCCAGTACTTC. Amino acid sequence: CASSSAGGETQYF. The chain recombines TRBV7-7 with TRBJ2-5; 9 positions agree with TRBD2. CDR1 and CDR2 from the germline V gene are SSHAT and FNYEAQ (reference sequence). V lost 4 bases and J lost 5; bases outside the gene matches: 2. The CDR3 sequence is 13 residues long.

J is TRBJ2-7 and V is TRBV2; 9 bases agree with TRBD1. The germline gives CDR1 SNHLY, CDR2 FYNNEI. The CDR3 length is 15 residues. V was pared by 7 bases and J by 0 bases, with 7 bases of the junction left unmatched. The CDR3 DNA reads TGTGCCAGCACCAGGACAGGGGATAGCTCCTACGAGCAGTACTTC. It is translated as CASTRTGDSSYEQYF. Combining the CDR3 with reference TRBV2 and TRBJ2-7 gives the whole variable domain EPEVTQTPSHQVTQMGQEVILRCVPISNHLYFYWYRQILGQKVEFLVSFYNNEISEKSEIFDDQFSVERPDGSNFTLKIRSTKLEDSAMYFCASTRTGDSSYEQYFGPGTRLTVT.

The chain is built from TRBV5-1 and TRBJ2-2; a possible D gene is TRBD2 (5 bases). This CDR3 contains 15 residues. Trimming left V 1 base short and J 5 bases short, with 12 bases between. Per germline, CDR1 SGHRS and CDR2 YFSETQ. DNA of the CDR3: TGCGCCAGCAGCTTGAGGCCGGGAAATACCGGGGAGCTGTTTTTT. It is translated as CASSLRPGNTGELFF.

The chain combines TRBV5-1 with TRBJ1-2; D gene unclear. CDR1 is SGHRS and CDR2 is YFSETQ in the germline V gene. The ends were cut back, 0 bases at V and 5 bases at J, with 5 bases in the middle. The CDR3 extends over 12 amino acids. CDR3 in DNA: TGCGCCAGCAGCTTGGACAGATATGGCTACACCTTC. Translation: CASSLDRYGYTF.

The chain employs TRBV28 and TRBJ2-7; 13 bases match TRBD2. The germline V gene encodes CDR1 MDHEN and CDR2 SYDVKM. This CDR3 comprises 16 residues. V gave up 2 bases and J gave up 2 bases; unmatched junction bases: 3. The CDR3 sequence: CASSLTSGRVTYEQYF. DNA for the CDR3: TGTGCCAGCAGTTTAACTAGCGGGAGGGTTACCTACGAGCAGTACTTC.

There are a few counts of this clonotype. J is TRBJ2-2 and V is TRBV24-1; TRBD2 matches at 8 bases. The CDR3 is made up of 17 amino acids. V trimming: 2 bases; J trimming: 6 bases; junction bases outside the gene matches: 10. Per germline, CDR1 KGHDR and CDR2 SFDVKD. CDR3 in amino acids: CATSDSLSGRGPGELFF. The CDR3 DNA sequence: TGTGCCACCAGTGATTCCCTGAGCGGGAGAGGACCCGGGGAGCTGTTTTTT.

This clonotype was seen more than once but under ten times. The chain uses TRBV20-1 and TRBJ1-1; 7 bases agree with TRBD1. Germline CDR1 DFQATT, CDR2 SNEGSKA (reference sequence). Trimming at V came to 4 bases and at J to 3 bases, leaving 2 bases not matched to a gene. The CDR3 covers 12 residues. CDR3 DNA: TGCAGTGCTAAAACAGGGGACACTGAAGCTTTCTTT. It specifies CSAKTGDTEAFF.

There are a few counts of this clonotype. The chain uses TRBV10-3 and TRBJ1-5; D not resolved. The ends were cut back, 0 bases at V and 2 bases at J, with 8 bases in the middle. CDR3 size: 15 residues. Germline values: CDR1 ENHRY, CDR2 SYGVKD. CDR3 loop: CAISESRVGNQPQHF. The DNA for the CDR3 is TGTGCCATCAGTGAGTCGAGGGTTGGCAATCAGCCCCAGCATTTT.

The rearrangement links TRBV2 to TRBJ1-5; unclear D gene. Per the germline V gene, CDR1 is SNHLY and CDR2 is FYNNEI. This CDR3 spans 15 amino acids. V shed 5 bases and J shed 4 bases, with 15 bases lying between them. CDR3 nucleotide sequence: TGTGCCAGCAGTTCCCGGGCCCCATGGAATCAGCCCCAGCATTTT. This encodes CASSSRAPWNQPQHF.

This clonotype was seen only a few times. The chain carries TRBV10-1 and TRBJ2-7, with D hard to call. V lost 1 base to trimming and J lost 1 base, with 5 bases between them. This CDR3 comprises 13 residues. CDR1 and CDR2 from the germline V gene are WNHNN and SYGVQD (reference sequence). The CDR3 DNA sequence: TGCGCCAGCAGTGAGTTTAGTTCCTACGAGCAGTACTTC. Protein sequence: CASSEFSSYEQYF.

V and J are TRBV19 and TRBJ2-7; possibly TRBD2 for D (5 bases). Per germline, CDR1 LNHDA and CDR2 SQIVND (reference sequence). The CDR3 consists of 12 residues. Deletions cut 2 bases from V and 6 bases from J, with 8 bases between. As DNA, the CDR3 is TGTGCCAGTAGTATATTGGGGAGCGAGCAGTACTTC. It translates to CASSILGSEQYF.

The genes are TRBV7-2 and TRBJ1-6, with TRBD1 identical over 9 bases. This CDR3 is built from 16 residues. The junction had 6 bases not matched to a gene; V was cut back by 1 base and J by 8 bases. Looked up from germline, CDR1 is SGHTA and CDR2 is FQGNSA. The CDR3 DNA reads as TGTGCCAGCAGCTTAGGAGGGACAGGGAGTGATTCACCCCTCCACTTT. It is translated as CASSLGGTGSDSPLHF.

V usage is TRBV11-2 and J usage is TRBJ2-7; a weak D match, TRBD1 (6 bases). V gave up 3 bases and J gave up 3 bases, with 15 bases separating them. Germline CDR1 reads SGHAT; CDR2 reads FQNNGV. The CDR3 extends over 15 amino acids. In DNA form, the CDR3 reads TGTGCCAGCAGCTTTGGACAGTCGGACATCTACGAGCAGTACTTC. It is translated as CASSFGQSDIYEQYF.

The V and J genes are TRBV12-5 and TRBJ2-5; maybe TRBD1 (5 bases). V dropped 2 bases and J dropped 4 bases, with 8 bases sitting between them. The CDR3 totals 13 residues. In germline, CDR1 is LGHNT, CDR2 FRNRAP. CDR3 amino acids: CASGLQGLETQYF. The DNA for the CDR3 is TGTGCTAGTGGTTTGCAGGGCTTAGAGACCCAGTACTTC.

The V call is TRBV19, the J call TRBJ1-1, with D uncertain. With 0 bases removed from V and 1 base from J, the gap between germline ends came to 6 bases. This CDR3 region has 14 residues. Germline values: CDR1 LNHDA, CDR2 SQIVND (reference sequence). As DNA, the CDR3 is TGTGCCAGTAGTATAGAGGGAAGGAACACTGAAGCTTTCTTT. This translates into CASSIEGRNTEAFF.

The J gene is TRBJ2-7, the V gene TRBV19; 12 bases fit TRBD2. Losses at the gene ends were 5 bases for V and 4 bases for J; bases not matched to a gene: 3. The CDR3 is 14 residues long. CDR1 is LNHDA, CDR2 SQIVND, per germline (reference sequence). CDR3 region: CASSPTSGRYEQYF. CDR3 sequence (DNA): TGTGCCAGTAGTCCCACTAGCGGGAGGTACGAGCAGTACTTC.

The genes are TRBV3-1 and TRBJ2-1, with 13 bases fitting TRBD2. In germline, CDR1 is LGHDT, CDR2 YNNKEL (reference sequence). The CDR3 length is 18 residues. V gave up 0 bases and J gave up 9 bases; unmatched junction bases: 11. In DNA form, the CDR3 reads TGTGCCAGCAGCCAAGAGAAGGGTCGCGGACTAGCGGGAGTTGAGCAGTTCTTC. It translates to CASSQEKGRGLAGVEQFF.

Written as DNA, the CDR3 is TGTGCCACCAGCAGGAAGACTAGCGGCACAGATACGCAGTATTTT. Protein product: CATSRKTSGTDTQYF. The chain is built from TRBV15 and TRBJ2-3; 8 nucleotides align to TRBD2. CDR3 length equals 15 residues. The germline V gene has CDR1 LNHNV and CDR2 YYDKDF (reference sequence). The V segment lost 3 bases and the J segment 1 base; nucleotides outside the gene matches: 3.

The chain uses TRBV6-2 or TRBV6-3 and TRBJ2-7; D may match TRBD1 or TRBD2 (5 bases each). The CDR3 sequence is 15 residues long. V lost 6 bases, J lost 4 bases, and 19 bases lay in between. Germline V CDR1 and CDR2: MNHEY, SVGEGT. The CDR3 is CASSRRDRLRYEQYF. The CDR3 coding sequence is TGTGCCAGCAGCCGCCGGGACCGACTCCGTTACGAGCAGTACTTC.

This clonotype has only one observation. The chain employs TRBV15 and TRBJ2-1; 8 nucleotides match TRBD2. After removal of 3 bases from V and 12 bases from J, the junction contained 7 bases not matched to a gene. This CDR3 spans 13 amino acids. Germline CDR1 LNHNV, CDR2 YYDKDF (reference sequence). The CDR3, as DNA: TGTGCCACCAGCAGTGGACTAGCCGGGTGGCAGTTCTTC. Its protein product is CATSSGLAGWQFF.

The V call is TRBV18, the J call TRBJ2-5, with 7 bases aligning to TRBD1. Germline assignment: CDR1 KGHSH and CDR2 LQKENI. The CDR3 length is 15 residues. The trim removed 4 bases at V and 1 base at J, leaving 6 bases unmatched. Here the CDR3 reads CASSLQTGRQETQYF. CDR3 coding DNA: TGTGCCAGCTCACTCCAGACAGGGCGCCAAGAGACCCAGTACTTC. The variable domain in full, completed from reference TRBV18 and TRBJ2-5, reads NAGVMQNPRHLVRRRGQEARLRCSPMKGHSHVYWYRQLPEEGLKFMVYLQKENIIDESGMPKERFSAEFPKEGPSILRIQQVVRGDSAAYFCASSLQTGRQETQYFGPGTRLLVL.

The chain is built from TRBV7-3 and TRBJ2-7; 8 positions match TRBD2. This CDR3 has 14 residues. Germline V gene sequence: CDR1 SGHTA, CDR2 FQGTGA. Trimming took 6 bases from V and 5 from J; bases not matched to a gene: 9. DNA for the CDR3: TGTGCCAGCAGTCTTGGTGGAGCGGGAGACGAGCAGTACTTC. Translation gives CASSLGGAGDEQYF.

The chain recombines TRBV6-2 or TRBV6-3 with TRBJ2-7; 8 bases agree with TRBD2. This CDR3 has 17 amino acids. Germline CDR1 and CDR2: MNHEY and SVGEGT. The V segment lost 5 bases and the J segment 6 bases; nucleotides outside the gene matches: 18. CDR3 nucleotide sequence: TGTGCCAGCAGTCCCCTTTGGACTAGCCCCAAAGGGGGCGAGCAGTACTTC. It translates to CASSPLWTSPKGGEQYF.

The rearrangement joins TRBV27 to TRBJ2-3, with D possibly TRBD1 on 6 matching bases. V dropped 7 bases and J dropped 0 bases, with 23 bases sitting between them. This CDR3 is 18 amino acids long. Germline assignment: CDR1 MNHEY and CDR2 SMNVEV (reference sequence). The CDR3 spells CASKIYGQTPSSTDTQYF. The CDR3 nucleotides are TGTGCCAGCAAAATATACGGACAGACCCCATCTAGCACAGATACGCAGTATTTT.

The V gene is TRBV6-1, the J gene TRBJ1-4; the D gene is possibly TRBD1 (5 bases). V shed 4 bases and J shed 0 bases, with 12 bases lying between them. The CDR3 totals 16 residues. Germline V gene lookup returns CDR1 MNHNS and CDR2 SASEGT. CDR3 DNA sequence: TGTGCCAGCAGTGTAGTGCAGGGCTCAACTAATGAAAAACTGTTTTTT. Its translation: CASSVVQGSTNEKLFF.

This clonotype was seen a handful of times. CDR3 protein: CSARGQGGGEGYNEQFF. The CDR3 coding sequence is TGCAGTGCTAGAGGACAGGGTGGCGGGGAAGGCTACAATGAGCAGTTCTTC. V usage is TRBV20-1 and J usage is TRBJ2-1, with D perhaps TRBD1 (7 bases). CDR3 length: 17 residues. CDR1 is DFQATT, CDR2 SNEGSKA, per germline (reference sequence). Trimming took 1 base from V and 3 from J, leaving 19 bases between them.

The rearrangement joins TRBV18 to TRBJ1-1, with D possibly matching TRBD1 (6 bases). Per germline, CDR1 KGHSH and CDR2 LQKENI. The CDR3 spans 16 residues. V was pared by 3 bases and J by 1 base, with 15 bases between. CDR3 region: CASSPGQQIRNTEAFF. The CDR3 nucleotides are TGTGCCAGCTCACCTGGACAGCAAATAAGGAACACTGAAGCTTTCTTT.

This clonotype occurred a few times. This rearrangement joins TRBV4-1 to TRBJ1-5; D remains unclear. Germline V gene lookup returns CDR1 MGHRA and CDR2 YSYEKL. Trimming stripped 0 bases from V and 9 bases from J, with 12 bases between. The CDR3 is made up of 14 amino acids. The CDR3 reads CASSQDTTRRPQHF. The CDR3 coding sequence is TGCGCCAGCAGCCAAGATACCACGCGACGGCCCCAGCATTTT.